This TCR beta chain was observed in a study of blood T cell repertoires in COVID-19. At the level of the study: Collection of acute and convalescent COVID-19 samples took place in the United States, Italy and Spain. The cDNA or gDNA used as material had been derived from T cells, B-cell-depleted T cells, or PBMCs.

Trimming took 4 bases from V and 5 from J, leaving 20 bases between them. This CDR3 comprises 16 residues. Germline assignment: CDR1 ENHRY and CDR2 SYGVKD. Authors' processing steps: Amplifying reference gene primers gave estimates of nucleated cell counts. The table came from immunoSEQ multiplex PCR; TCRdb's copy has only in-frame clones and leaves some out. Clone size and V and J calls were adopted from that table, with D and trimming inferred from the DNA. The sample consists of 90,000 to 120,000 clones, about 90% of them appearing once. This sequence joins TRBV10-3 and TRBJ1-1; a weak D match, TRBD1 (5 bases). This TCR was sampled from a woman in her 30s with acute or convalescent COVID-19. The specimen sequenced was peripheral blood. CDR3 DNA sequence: TGTGCCATCAGTGTTTCAAAACCAGGGTTCGGGACTGAAGCTTTCTTT. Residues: CAISVSKPGFGTEAFF.